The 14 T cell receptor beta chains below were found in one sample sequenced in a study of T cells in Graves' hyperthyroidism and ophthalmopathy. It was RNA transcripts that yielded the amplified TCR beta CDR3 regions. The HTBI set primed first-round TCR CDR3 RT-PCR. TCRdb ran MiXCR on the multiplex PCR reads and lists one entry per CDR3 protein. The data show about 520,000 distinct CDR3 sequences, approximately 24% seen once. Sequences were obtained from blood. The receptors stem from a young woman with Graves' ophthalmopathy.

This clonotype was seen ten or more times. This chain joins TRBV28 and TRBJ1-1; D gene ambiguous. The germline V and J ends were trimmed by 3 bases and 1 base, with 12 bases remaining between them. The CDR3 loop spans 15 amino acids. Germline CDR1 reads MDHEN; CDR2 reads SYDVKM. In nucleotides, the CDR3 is TGTGCCAGCAGTTTTGGGAACAGAGCGAACACTGAAGCTTTCTTT. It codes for CASSFGNRANTEAFF. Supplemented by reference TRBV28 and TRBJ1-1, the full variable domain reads DVKVTQSSRYLVKRTGEKVFLECVQDMDHENMFWYRQDPGLGLRLIYFSYDVKMKEKGDIPEGYSVSREKKERFSLILESASTNQTSMYLCASSFGNRANTEAFFGQGTRLTVV.

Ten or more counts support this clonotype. CDR3 in DNA: TGTGCCAGTAGTCCGCGACAGGGTGTTCGGGAGACCCAGTACTTC. It is translated as CASSPRQGVRETQYF. This chain links TRBV19 with TRBJ2-5; 7 bases align to TRBD1. After removal of 5 bases from V and 5 bases from J, the junction contained 11 bases not matched to a gene. CDR1 is LNHDA and CDR2 is SQIVND in the germline V gene (reference sequence). The CDR3 covers 15 residues. Full variable domain (missing parts from reference TRBV19 and TRBJ2-5): DGGITQSPKYLFRKEGQNVTLSCEQNLNHDAMYWYRQDPGQGLRLIYYSQIVNDFQKGDIAEGYSVSREKKESFPLTVTSAQKNPTAFYLCASSPRQGVRETQYFGPGTRLLVL.

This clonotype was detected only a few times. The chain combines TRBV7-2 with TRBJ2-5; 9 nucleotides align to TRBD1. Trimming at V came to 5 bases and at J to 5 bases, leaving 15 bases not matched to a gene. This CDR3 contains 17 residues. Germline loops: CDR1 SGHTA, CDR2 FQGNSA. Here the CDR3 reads CASSLRLPQGAQETQYF. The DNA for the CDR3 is TGTGCCAGCAGCCTACGCCTACCACAGGGGGCCCAGGAGACCCAGTACTTC.

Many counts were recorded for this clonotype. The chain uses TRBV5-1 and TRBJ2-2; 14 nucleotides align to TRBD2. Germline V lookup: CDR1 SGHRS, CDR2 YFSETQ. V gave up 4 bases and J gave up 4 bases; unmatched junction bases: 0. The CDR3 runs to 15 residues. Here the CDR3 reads CASSGLAGGTGELFF. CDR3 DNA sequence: TGCGCCAGCAGCGGACTAGCGGGGGGCACCGGGGAGCTGTTTTTT.

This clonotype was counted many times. CDR3 sequence: CASGLGTGATEAFF. The CDR3 bases are TGTGCTAGTGGTTTGGGGACAGGAGCCACTGAAGCTTTCTTT. The rearrangement uses TRBV12-5 and TRBJ1-1, with 7 bases that match TRBD1. Germline loops: CDR1 LGHNT, CDR2 FRNRAP. This CDR3 comprises 14 residues. V was clipped by 1 base and J by 4 bases; unmatched bases: 3.

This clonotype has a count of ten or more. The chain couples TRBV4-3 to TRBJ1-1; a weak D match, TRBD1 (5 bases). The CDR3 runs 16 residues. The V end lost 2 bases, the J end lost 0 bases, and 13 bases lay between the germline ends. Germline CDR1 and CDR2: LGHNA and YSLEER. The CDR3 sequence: CASSQSPKGLNTEAFF. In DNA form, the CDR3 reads TGCGCCAGCAGCCAAAGCCCGAAGGGACTGAACACTGAAGCTTTCTTT.

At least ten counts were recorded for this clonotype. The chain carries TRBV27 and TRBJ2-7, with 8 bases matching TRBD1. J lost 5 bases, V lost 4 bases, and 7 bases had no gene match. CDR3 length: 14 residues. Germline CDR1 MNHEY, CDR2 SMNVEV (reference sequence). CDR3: CASSSPQGAHEQYF. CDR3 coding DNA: TGTGCCAGCAGTTCCCCTCAGGGGGCCCACGAGCAGTACTTC.

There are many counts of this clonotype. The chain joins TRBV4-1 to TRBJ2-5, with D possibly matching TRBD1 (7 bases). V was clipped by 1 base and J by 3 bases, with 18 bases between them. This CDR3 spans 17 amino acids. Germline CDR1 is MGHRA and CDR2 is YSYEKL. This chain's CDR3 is CASSQARAGQMKETQYF. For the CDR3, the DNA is TGCGCCAGCAGCCAAGCCAGGGCGGGACAGATGAAAGAGACCCAGTACTTC.

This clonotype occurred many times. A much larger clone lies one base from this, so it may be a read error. CDR3: CACSWDRTPEAFF. DNA of the CDR3: TGTGCCTGCAGTTGGGACAGGACCCCAGAAGCTTTCTTT. The chain combines TRBV12-3 or TRBV12-4 with TRBJ1-1; 8 nucleotides line up with TRBD1. CDR3 length: 13 amino acids.

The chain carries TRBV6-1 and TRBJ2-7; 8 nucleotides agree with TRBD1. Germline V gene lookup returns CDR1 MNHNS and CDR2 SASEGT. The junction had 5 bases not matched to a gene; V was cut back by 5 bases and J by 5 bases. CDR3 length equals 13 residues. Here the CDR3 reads CASSRTGSHEQYF. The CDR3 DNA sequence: TGTGCCAGCAGTCGGACAGGGTCCCACGAGCAGTACTTC.

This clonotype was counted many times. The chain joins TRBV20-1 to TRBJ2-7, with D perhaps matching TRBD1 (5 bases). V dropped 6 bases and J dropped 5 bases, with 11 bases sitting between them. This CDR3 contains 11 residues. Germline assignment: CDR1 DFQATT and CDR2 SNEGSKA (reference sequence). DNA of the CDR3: TGCAGTGCCCTTGACAGTAACGAGCAGTACTTC. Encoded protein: CSALDSNEQYF.

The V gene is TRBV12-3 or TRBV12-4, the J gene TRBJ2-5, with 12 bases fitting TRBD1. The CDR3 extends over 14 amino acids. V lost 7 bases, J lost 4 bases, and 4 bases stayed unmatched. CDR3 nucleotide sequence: TGTGCCAGCACCCCGGGACAGGGGGCAGAGACCCAGTACTTC. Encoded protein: CASTPGQGAETQYF.

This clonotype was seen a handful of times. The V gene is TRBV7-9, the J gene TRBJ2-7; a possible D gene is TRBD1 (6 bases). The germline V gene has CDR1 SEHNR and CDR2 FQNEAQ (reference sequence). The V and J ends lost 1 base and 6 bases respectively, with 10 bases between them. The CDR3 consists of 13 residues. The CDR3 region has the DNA TGTGCCAGCAGCTTAGTGGCAGGGGTCGAGCAGTACTTC. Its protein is CASSLVAGVEQYF. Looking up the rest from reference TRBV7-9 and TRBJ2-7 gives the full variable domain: DTGVSQNPRHKITKRGQNVTFRCDPISEHNRLYWYRQTLGQGPEFLTYFQNEAQLEKSRLLSDRFSAERPKGSFSTLEIQRTEQGDSAMYLCASSLVAGVEQYFGPGTRLTVT.

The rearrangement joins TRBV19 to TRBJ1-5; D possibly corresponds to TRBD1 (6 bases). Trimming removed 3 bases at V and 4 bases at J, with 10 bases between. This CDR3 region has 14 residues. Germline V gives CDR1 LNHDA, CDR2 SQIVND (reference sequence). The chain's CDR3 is CASSMRGGNQPQHF. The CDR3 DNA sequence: TGTGCCAGTAGTATGAGGGGGGGAAATCAGCCCCAGCATTTT. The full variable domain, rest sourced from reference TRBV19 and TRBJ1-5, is DGGITQSPKYLFRKEGQNVTLSCEQNLNHDAMYWYRQDPGQGLRLIYYSQIVNDFQKGDIAEGYSVSREKKESFPLTVTSAQKNPTAFYLCASSMRGGNQPQHFGDGTRLSIL.